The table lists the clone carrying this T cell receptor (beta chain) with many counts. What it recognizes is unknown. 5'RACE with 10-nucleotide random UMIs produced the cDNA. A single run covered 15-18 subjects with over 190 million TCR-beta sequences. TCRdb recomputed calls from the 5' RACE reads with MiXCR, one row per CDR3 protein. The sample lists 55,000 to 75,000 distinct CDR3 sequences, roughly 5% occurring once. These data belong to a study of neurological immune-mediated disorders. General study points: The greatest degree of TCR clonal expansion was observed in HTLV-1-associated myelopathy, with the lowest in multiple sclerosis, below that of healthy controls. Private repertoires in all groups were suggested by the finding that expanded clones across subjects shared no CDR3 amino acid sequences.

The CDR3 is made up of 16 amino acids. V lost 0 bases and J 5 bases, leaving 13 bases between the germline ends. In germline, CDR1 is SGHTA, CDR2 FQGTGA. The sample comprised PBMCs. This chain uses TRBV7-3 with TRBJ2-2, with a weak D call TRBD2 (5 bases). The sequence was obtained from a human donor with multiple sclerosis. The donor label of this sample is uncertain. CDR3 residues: CASSLTPSSGTGELFF. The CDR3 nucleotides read TGTGCCAGCAGCTTAACTCCTAGCTCGGGGACCGGGGAGCTGTTTTTT.